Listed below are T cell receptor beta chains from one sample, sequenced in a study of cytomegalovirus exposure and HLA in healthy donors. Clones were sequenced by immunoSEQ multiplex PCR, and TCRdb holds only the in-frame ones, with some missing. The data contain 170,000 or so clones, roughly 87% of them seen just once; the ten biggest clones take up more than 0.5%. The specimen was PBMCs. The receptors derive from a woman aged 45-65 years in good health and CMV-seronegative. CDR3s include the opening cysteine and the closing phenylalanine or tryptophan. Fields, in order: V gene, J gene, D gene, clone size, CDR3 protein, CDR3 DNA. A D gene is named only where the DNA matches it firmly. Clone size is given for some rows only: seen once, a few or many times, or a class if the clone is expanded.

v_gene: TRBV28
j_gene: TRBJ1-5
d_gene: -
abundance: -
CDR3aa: CASSSSRQTHNQPQHF
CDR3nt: TGTGCCAGCAGTTCATCTCGACAGACCCACAATCAGCCCCAGCATTTT

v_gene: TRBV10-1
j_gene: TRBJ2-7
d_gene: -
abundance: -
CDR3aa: CASSTRTTGSYEQYF
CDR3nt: TGCGCCAGCAGTACCCGCACTACAGGGAGCTACGAGCAGTACTTC

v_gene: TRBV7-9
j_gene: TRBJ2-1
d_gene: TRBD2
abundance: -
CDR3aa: CASSSPSGRRPYNEQFF
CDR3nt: TGTGCCAGCAGCTCCCCGAGCGGGAGGCGTCCCTACAATGAGCAGTTCTTC

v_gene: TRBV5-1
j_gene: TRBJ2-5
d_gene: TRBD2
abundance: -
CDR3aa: CASSLAGGSQETQYF
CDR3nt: TGCGCCAGCAGCTTGGCCGGGGGGAGCCAAGAGACCCAGTACTTC

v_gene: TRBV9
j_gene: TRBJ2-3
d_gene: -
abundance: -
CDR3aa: CASSVDPRDTQYF
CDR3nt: TGTGCCAGCAGCGTAGATCCCAGGGATACGCAGTATTTT

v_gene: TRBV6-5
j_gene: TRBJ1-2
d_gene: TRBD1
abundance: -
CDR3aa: CASSAGTGLYGYTF
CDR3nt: TGTGCCAGCAGTGCCGGGACAGGCCTCTATGGCTACACCTTC

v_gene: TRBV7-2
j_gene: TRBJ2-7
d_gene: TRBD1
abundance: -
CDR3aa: CASSLEDRYSYEQYF
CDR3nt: TGTGCCAGCAGCTTAGAGGACAGGTACTCCTACGAGCAGTACTTC

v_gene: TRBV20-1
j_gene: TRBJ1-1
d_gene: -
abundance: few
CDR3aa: CSAMFAEAFF
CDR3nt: TGCAGTGCTATGTTCGCTGAAGCTTTCTTT

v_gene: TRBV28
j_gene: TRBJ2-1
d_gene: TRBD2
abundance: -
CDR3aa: CASLSGNSYNEQFF
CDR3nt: TGTGCCAGCTTGAGCGGGAACTCCTACAATGAGCAGTTCTTC

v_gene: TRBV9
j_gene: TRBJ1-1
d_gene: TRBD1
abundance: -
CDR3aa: CASSPGTGGFTEAFF
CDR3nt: TGTGCCAGCAGCCCCGGGACAGGGGGATTCACTGAAGCTTTCTTT

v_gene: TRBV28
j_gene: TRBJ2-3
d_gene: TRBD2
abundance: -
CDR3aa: CASSLSGLAGATDTQYF
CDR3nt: TGTGCCAGCAGTTTATCGGGACTAGCGGGCGCCACAGATACGCAGTATTTT

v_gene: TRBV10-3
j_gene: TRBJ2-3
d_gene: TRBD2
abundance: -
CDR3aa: CAIRPTSGGPLYF
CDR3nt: TGTGCCATCAGGCCGACTAGCGGGGGGCCACTGTATTTT

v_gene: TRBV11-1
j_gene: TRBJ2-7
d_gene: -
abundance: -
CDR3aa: CASSPPTGIGYEQYF
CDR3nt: TGTGCCAGCAGCCCCCCTACCGGGATTGGCTACGAGCAGTACTTC

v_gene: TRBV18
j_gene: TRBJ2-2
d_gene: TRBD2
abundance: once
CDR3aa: CASSPRWGAGANTGELFF
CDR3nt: TGTGCCAGCTCACCTCGCTGGGGAGCGGGGGCGAACACCGGGGAGCTGTTTTTT

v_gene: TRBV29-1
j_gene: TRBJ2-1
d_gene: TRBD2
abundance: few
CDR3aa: CSGWLVAGGFYNEQFF
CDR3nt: TGCAGCGGGTGGCTCGTGGCGGGAGGGTTCTACAATGAGCAGTTCTTC

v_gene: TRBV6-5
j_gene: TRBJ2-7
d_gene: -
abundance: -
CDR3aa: CASSYSTGNYEQYF
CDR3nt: TGTGCCAGCAGTTACTCGACCGGGAACTACGAGCAGTACTTC

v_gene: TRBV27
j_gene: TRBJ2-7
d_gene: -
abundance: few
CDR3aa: CASSRLWDSELYEQYF
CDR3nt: TGTGCCAGCAGCCGTTTGTGGGACTCTGAGCTTTACGAGCAGTACTTC

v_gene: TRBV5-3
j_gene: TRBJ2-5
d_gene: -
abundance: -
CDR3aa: CARSLDMDNEGQETQYF
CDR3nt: TGTGCCAGAAGCTTGGACATGGACAACGAAGGGCAAGAGACCCAGTACTTC

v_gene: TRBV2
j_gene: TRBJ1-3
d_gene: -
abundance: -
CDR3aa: CASSENPQGSSGNTIYF
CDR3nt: TGTGCCAGCAGTGAAAACCCACAGGGTTCGTCTGGAAACACCATATATTTT

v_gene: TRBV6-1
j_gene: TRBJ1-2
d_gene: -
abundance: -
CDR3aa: CASSEDQVRGYGYTF
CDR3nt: TGTGCCAGCAGTGAAGATCAGGTTAGGGGGTATGGCTACACCTTC

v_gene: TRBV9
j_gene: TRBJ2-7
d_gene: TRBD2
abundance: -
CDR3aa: CASSVGGVTSSYEQYF
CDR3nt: TGTGCCAGCAGCGTAGGGGGGGTGACTAGCTCTTACGAGCAGTACTTC

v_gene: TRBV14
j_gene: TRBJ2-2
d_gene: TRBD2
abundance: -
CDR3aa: CASSQGPLAGGPWGTGELFF
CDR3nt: TGTGCCAGCAGCCAAGGCCCACTAGCGGGAGGGCCTTGGGGCACCGGGGAGCTGTTTTTT

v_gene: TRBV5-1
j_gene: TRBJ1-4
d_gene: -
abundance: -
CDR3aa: CASSPGWMVEKLFF
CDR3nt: TGCGCCAGCAGCCCGGGATGGATGGTAGAAAAACTGTTTTTT

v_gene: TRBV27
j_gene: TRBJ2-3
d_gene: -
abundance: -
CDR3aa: CASRLVGLAGPPDTQYF
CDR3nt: TGTGCCAGCAGATTGGTGGGGTTGGCGGGGCCCCCAGATACGCAGTATTTT

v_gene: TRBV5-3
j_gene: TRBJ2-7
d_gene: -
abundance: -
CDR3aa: CARSLKQGGNEQYF
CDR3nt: TGTGCCAGAAGCTTGAAACAGGGTGGAAACGAGCAGTACTTC

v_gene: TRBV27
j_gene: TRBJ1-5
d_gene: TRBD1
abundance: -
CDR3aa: CASINDGDRVSNQPQHF
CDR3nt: TGTGCCAGCATAAATGACGGGGACAGGGTAAGCAATCAGCCCCAGCATTTT

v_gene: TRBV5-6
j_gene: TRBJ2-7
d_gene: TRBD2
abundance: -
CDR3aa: CASSLGFSIAGALGEQYF
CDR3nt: TGTGCCAGCAGCTTGGGATTTAGCATAGCGGGAGCCTTGGGCGAGCAGTACTTC

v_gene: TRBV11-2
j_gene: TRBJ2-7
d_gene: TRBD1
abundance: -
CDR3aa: CASSLLGQASYEQYF
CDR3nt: TGTGCCAGCAGCTTACTAGGACAGGCCTCCTACGAGCAGTACTTC

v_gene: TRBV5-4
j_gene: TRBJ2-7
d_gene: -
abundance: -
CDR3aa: CASSTPGSYEQYF
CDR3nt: TGTGCCAGCAGTACTCCGGGCTCCTACGAGCAGTACTTC

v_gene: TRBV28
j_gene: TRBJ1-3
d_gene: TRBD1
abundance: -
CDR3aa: CASSRFGQVGNTIYF
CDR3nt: TGTGCCAGCAGCCGTTTCGGACAGGTTGGAAACACCATATATTTT

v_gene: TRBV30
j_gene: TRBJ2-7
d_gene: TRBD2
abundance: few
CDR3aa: CAWRGTSGLGTIYEQYF
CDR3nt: TGTGCCTGGAGAGGCACTAGCGGGTTGGGGACGATTTACGAGCAGTACTTC

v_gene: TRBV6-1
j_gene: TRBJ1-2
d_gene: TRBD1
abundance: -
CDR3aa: CASRLTGANYGYTF
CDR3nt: TGTGCCAGCAGGCTGACAGGGGCTAACTATGGCTACACCTTC

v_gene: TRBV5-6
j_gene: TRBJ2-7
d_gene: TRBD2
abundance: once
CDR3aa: CASSSRWGLAGEGSYEQYF
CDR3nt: TGTGCCAGCAGTTCCCGTTGGGGACTAGCGGGAGAAGGCTCCTACGAGCAGTACTTC

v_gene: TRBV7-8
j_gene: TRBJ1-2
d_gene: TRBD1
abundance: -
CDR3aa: CASSPGGQGDYGYTF
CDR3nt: TGTGCCAGCAGCCCCGGGGGACAGGGGGACTATGGCTACACCTTC

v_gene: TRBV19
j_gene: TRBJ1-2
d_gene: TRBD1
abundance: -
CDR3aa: CASSIDGDRGSGYTF
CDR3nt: TGTGCCAGTAGTATAGATGGGGACAGGGGAAGCGGCTACACCTTC

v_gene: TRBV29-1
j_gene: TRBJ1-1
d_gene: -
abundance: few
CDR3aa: CSAQARTGAEAFF
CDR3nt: TGCAGCGCTCAGGCCCGAACCGGCGCTGAAGCTTTCTTT

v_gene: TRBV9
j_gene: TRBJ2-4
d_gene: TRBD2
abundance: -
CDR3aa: CASSVVIAGGGF
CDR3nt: TGTGCCAGCAGCGTAGTGATAGCGGGAGGAGGCTTC

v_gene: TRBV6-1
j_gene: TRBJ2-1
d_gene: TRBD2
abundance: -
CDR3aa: CASSEYPERGEQFF
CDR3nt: TGTGCCAGCAGTGAATACCCGGAGCGGGGTGAGCAGTTCTTC

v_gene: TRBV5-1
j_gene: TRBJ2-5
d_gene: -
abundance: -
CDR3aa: CASSSYQGRETQYF
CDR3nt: TGCGCCAGCAGCTCCTACCAGGGTAGGGAGACCCAGTACTTC

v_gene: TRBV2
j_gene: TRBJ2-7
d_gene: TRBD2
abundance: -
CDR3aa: CASIEGSGSFGEQYF
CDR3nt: TGTGCCAGCATAGAAGGTAGCGGGAGCTTTGGGGAGCAGTACTTC

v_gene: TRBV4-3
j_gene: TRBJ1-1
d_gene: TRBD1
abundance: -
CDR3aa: CASSQDPIRGQGGTEAFF
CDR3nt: TGCGCCAGCAGCCAAGATCCGATTCGGGGACAGGGAGGTACTGAAGCTTTCTTT

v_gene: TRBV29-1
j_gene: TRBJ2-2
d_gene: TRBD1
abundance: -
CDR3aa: CSGNRGNTGELFF
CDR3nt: TGCAGCGGCAACAGGGGGAACACCGGGGAGCTGTTTTTT

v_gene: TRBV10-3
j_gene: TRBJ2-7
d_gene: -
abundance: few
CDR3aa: CAISYEGYEQYF
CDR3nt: TGTGCCATCTCCTACGAGGGTTACGAGCAGTACTTC

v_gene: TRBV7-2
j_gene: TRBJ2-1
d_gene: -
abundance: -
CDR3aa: CASSLAYGNEQFF
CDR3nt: TGTGCCAGCAGCTTAGCTTACGGGAATGAGCAGTTCTTC

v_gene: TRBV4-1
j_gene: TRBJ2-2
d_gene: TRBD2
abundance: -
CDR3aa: CASSQSGDSVGELFF
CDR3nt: TGCGCCAGCAGCCAAAGCGGGGATAGTGTCGGGGAGCTGTTTTTT

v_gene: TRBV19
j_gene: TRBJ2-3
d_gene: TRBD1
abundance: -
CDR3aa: CASSRLGQGTDTQYF
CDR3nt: TGTGCCAGTAGTAGACTGGGACAGGGCACAGATACGCAGTATTTT